Below, 18 T cell receptor beta chains from the same sample are listed, as sequenced in a study of blood T cells in healthy people across ages. The second PCR ran about 6 to 12 cycles with a sample-barcoded 5' primer and J-beta primers. TCRdb recomputed calls from the 5' RACE reads with MiXCR, one row per CDR3 protein. Here the sample spans some 290,000 distinct CDR3 sequences, less than 30% being singletons. The sample was blood. All receptors come from a woman in her 70s in good health.

This clonotype was seen many times. The chain has TRBV7-9 and TRBJ2-7; 7 bases align to TRBD2. Germline assignment: CDR1 SEHNR and CDR2 FQNEAQ (reference sequence). V trimming: 3 bases; J trimming: 2 bases; junction bases outside the gene matches: 1. The CDR3 totals 13 residues. The CDR3 sequence is CASSFGGTYEQYF. The CDR3 region has the DNA TGTGCCAGCAGCTTCGGGGGGACCTACGAGCAGTACTTC. The full variable domain, rest sourced from reference TRBV7-9 and TRBJ2-7, is DTGVSQNPRHKITKRGQNVTFRCDPISEHNRLYWYRQTLGQGPEFLTYFQNEAQLEKSRLLSDRFSAERPKGSFSTLEIQRTEQGDSAMYLCASSFGGTYEQYFGPGTRLTVT.

The chain links TRBV20-1 to TRBJ1-5; 7 bases line up with TRBD1. V shed 0 bases and J 3 bases; nucleotides not matched to a gene: 5. The CDR3 runs 15 residues. Germline CDR1 is DFQATT and CDR2 is SNEGSKA (reference sequence). The chain's CDR3 is CSARDRGQYNQPQHF. CDR3 in DNA: TGCAGTGCTAGAGATAGGGGGCAGTACAATCAGCCCCAGCATTTT.

On this clonotype: Its ends do not fully match the called genes, so a read error is possible. The V call is TRBV7-2, the J call TRBJ1-4; D gene unclear. Germline loops: CDR1 SGHTA, CDR2 FQGNSA. This CDR3 contains 12 residues. The CDR3 region has the DNA TGTGCCAGCAGCTTTCGAGAAGAAAAACTGATTTTT. This codes for CASSFREEKLIF.

With regard to this clonotype: At one end the junction does not follow the germline gene, possibly because of a read error. The chain recombines TRBV29-1 with TRBJ2-5; 7 bases are shared with TRBD1. The J call is uncertain, as TRBJ2-7 better fits the DNA end. The CDR3 sequence is 16 residues long. CDR1 and CDR2 (germline): SQVTM, ANQGSEA. CDR3 loop: CSVEAPQGKSGYEQYF. CDR3 nucleotide sequence: TGCAGCGTGGAAGCTCCACAGGGGAAGTCGGGCTACGAGCAGTACTTC.

V is TRBV6-1 and J is TRBJ1-2, with D possibly matching TRBD1 (6 bases). V was clipped by 4 bases and J by 2 bases, with 17 bases between them. The CDR3 loop spans 16 amino acids. CDR1 and CDR2 from the germline V gene are MNHNS and SASEGT. The CDR3 DNA reads TGTGCCAGCAGTGGAGCACAGGGAGGACGCAACTATGGCTACACCTTC. This translates into CASSGAQGGRNYGYTF.

This clonotype turned up a few times. V usage is TRBV3-1 and J usage is TRBJ2-3, with D tentatively TRBD2 (6 bases). In germline, CDR1 is LGHDT, CDR2 YNNKEL (reference sequence). CDR3 length: 15 amino acids. The V end lost 1 base, the J end lost 5 bases, and 13 bases lay between the germline ends. DNA for the CDR3: TGTGCCAGCAGCCAAGGAGGTCTGCGGGGAGATACGCAGTATTTT. Protein product: CASSQGGLRGDTQYF.

This clonotype has at least ten counts. This chain connects TRBV29-1 to TRBJ2-5; 9 bases are a match to TRBD2. V shed 7 bases and J 4 bases; nucleotides not matched to a gene: 10. The CDR3 loop spans 14 amino acids. Looked up from germline, CDR1 is SQVTM and CDR2 is ANQGSEA. This CDR3 is CSAAGAGGGETQYF. CDR3 DNA sequence: TGCAGCGCTGCTGGAGCGGGAGGCGGAGAGACCCAGTACTTC.

This clonotype was counted a few times. One end of the junction varies from germline; a read error may be responsible. The rearrangement links TRBV7-8 to TRBJ2-4; 7 bases align to TRBD1. CDR1 and CDR2 (germline): SGHVS, FQNEAQ. This CDR3 is built from 19 residues. The chain's CDR3 is CASSRPLRDRALGKNIQHF. DNA of the CDR3: TGTGCCAGCAGCCGCCCTCTAAGAGACAGGGCCTTAGGCAAAAACATTCAGCACTTC.

A single count supports this clonotype. This CDR3 is missing its conserved last phenylalanine or tryptophan, likely due to a read error. The DNA of the CDR3 is TGTGCCAGCAGTTTAGGGGGTGTGAAAAACATTCAGTACTCC. Amino acids: CASSLGGVKNIQYS. The chain employs TRBV28 and TRBJ2-4; D may be TRBD1 or TRBD2 (5 bases each). Germline CDR1 reads MDHEN; CDR2 reads SYDVKM. V lost 2 bases and J 4 bases, leaving 9 bases between the germline ends. The CDR3 has 14 amino acids.

This clonotype has ten or more counts. The rearrangement joins TRBV7-9 to TRBJ2-5; perhaps TRBD1 as D (5 bases). CDR3 length: 16 residues. Germline V gene data show CDR1 as SEHNR and CDR2 as FQNEAQ (reference sequence). Deletions cut 4 bases from V and 3 bases from J, with 18 bases between. The DNA for the CDR3 is TGTGCCAGCAGCTCTACACTCGGCAGGGTAGAAGAGACCCAGTACTTC. Encoded protein: CASSSTLGRVEETQYF.

V is TRBV20-1 and J is TRBJ1-3; the D gene is possibly TRBD1 (5 bases). The CDR3 length is 16 residues. CDR1 DFQATT and CDR2 SNEGSKA come from the germline V gene (reference sequence). V lost 0 bases and J 5 bases, leaving 17 bases between the germline ends. In DNA, the CDR3 is TGCAGTGCTAGAGATAGGGGACGGGGAGTTAGAAACACCATATATTTT. Translation: CSARDRGRGVRNTIYF.

There are a few counts of this clonotype. The V and J genes are TRBV11-2 and TRBJ2-5, with 12 bases fitting TRBD1. The DNA matches TRBJ2-7 better at its end, which makes the J call doubtful. This CDR3 is built from 15 residues. Per germline, CDR1 SGHAT and CDR2 FQNNGV. The CDR3 sequence: CASSHSGTGGGEQYF. The CDR3 bases are TGTGCCAGCAGCCATTCCGGGACAGGGGGCGGCGAGCAGTACTTC.

The rearrangement uses TRBV29-1 and TRBJ1-1; 9 positions agree with TRBD1. CDR1 SQVTM and CDR2 ANQGSEA come from the germline V gene. V trimming: 6 bases; J trimming: 1 base; junction bases outside the gene matches: 3. The CDR3 loop spans 13 amino acids. The chain's CDR3 is CSVGQGWNTEAFF. In DNA, the CDR3 is TGCAGCGTGGGACAGGGATGGAACACTGAAGCTTTCTTT.

J is TRBJ1-2 and V is TRBV11-2; D is unresolved. CDR3 size: 14 residues. Germline V gene data show CDR1 as SGHAT and CDR2 as FQNNGV. Trimming cost V 3 bases and J 0 bases, with 8 bases left between them. CDR3 DNA sequence: TGTGCCAGCAGCTTCCGGGGTCCTAACTATGGCTACACCTTC. It codes for CASSFRGPNYGYTF.

V usage is TRBV3-1 and J usage is TRBJ1-2, with D tentatively TRBD1 (5 bases). The V and J ends lost 1 base and 6 bases respectively, with 12 bases between them. Germline V lookup: CDR1 LGHDT, CDR2 YNNKEL (reference sequence). CDR3 length: 14 amino acids. CDR3: CASSQGGTVDGYTF. Here the CDR3 DNA reads TGTGCCAGCAGCCAAGGGGGCACGGTCGATGGCTACACCTTC.

This clonotype was seen more than once but under ten times. The chain combines TRBV5-6 with TRBJ2-3, with D tentatively TRBD1 (6 bases). The germline gives CDR1 SGHDT, CDR2 YYEEEE. Between the trimmed V and J ends, which lost 4 bases and 2 bases, there was a span of 23 bases. This CDR3 spans 18 amino acids. CDR3 in DNA: TGTGCCAGCAGCCGTATGATTACAGGGTTCTCCTCCACAGATACGCAGTATTTT. Translation: CASSRMITGFSSTDTQYF. The full variable domain, completed using reference TRBV5-6 and TRBJ2-3, is DAGVTQSPTHLIKTRGQQVTLRCSPKSGHDTVSWYQQALGQGPQFIFQYYEEEERQRGNFPDRFSGHQFPNYSSELNVNALLLGDSALYLCASSRMITGFSSTDTQYFGPGTRLTVL.

This clonotype occurred many times. The rearrangement links TRBV7-2 to TRBJ2-5; D is possibly TRBD2 (5 bases). Gene TRBJ2-7 matches the end of the DNA better, so the J call may be wrong. The CDR3 has 14 residues. Germline V gives CDR1 SGHTA, CDR2 FQGNSA. CDR3 protein: CASSSPDHGDEQYF. In DNA form, the CDR3 reads TGTGCCAGCAGCTCCCCGGACCACGGGGACGAGCAGTACTTC.

This clonotype was counted only a few times. The chain is built from TRBV28 and TRBJ1-4; 9 bases are a match to TRBD1. This CDR3 has 15 amino acids. The V gene's germline CDR1 is MDHEN and CDR2 SYDVKM. The trim removed 6 bases at V and 7 bases at J, leaving 9 bases unmatched. The CDR3, as DNA: TGTGCCAGCAGCATGACCGGGACAGGGCGTGAAAAACTGTTTTTT. It codes for CASSMTGTGREKLFF.